This T cell receptor (beta chain) was identified in a study of cytomegalovirus exposure and HLA in healthy donors. In the study overall: An early data release held about 85 million unique TCRs from HLA-typed donors. Study findings and constraints: In a later analysis, TCR beta V- and J-gene trimming showed a link to a missense DCLRE1C variant.

Points on this clone: What it binds is not known.

The PCR employed 60 Vbeta primers together with 13 Jbeta primers. The protocol was immunoSEQ multiplex PCR, while the TCRdb copy is restricted to in-frame clones and leaves out a portion. Of under 150,000 clones listed, 82% are singletons. CDR1 and CDR2 (germline): SEHNR, FQNEAQ (reference sequence). The V end lost 10 bases, the J end lost 2 bases, and 15 bases lay between the germline ends. This CDR3 is built from 13 residues. The sequence was collected from a boy aged 10-17 years in good health and CMV-seronegative. The sample taken for sequencing was PBMCs. The chain combines TRBV7-9 with TRBJ2-7; D perhaps matches TRBD1 (6 bases). The CDR3 nucleotides read TGTGCCACCTCCGGGACACCGGCCTACGAGCAGTACTTC. This gives the protein CATSGTPAYEQYF.